This TCR beta chain was sequenced during a study of identical twins. General study results and limits: Beta clonotypes that were abundant in cord blood contained fewer insertions, a pattern absent from memory repertoires.

Germline CDR1 and CDR2: WNHNN and SYGVQD (reference sequence). The CDR3 has 12 amino acids. The V end was cut by 10 bases, the J end by 4 bases, with 10 bases between. TCRdb independently ran MiXCR on the 5' RACE reads; one entry per CDR3 protein. The sample contains around 300,000 distinct CDR3 sequences, 8% to 9% of which appear only once. This clonotype was detected only a few times. Its antigen is not identified. The same sample was also used in a study of yellow fever vaccine responses in identical twins.

Input material: memory (CD45RO+) T cells sorted from blood. The V and J genes are TRBV10-1 and TRBJ2-2; D is uncertain. The sequence was collected from a woman aged 18-29 years in good health. In DNA, the CDR3 is TGCGCCACCGCCGATTCCACCGGGGAGCTGTTTTTT. The encoded protein is CATADSTGELFF.